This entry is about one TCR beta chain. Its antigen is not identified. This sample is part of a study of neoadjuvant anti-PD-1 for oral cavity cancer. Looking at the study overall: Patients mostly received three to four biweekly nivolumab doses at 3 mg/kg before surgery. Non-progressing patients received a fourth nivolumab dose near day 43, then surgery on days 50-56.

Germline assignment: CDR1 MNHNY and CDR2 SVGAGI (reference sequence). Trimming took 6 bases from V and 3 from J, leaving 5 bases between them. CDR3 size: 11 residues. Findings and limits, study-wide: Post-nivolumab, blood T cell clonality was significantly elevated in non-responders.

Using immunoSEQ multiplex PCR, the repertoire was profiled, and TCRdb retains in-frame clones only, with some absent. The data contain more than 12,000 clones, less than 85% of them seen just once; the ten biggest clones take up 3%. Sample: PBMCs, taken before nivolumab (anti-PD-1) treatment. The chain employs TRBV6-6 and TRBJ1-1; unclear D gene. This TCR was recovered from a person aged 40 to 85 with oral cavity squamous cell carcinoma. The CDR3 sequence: CASSSHTEAFF. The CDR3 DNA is TGTGCCAGCAGCTCACACACTGAAGCTTTCTTT.